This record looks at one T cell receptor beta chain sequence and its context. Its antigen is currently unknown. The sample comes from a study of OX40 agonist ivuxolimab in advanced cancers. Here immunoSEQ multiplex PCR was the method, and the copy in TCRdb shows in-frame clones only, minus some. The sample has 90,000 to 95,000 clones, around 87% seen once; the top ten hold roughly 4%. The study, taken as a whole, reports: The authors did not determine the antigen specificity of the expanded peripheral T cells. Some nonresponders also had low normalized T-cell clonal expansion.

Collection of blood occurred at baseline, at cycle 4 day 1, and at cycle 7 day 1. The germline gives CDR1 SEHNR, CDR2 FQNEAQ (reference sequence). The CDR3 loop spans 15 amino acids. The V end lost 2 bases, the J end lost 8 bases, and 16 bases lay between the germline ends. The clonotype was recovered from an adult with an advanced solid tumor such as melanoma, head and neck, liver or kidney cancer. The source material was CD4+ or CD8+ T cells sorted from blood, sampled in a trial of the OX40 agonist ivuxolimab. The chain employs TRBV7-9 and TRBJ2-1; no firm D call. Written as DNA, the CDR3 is TGTGCCAGCAGCTTAACCCCATCGCTATCGGATGAGCAGTTCTTC. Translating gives CASSLTPSLSDEQFF. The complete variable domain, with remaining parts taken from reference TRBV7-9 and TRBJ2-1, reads DTGVSQNPRHKITKRGQNVTFRCDPISEHNRLYWYRQTLGQGPEFLTYFQNEAQLEKSRLLSDRFSAERPKGSFSTLEIQRTEQGDSAMYLCASSLTPSLSDEQFFGPGTRLTVL.